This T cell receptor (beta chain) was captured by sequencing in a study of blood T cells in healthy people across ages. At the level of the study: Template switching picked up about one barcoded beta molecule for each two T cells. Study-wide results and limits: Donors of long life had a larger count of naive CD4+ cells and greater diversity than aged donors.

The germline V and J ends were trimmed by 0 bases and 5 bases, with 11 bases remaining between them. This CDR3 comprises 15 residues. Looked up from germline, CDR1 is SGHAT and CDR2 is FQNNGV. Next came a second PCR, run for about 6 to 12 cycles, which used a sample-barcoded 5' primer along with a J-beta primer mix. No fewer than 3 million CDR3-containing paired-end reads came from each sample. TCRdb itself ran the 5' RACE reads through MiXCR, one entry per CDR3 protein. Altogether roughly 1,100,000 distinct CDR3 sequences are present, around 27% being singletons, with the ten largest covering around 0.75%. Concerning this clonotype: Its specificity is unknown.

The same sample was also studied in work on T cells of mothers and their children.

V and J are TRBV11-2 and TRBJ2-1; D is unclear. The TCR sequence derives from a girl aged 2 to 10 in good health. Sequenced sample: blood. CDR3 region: CASSLEGRDNNEQFF. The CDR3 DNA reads TGTGCCAGCAGCTTAGAGGGCAGAGACAACAATGAGCAGTTCTTC. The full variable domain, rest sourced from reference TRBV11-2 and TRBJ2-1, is EAGVAQSPRYKIIEKRQSVAFWCNPISGHATLYWYQQILGQGPKLLIQFQNNGVVDDSQLPKDRFSAERLKGVDSTLKIQPAKLEDSAVYLCASSLEGRDNNEQFFGPGTRLTVL.